Here is one T cell receptor (beta chain) with its context. Antigen: not known. TCRdb keeps only in-frame clones here, not all; method: immunoSEQ multiplex PCR. This sample yields tens of thousands of clones, of which 84% are seen a single time; more than 4.5% belongs to the top ten. This sample stems from a study of T cells in localized non-small cell lung cancer. Findings and limits, study-wide: Clonality peaked in uninvolved adjacent lung rather than tumor. Heterogeneity stays possible, as sequencing covered only one tumor region.

Trimming shortened V by 3 bases and J by 0 bases, and 10 bases separated the two germline ends. The length of the CDR3 is 15 residues. Germline-derived CDR1 and CDR2 are MNHNS and SASEGT. This receptor was taken from a man aged 35 to 69 with stage II lung adenocarcinoma. The source material was PBMCs, sampled before any cancer treatment. The rearrangement links TRBV6-1 to TRBJ2-3; D is ambiguous. Here the CDR3 reads CASSEVSASTDTQYF. DNA of the CDR3: TGTGCCAGCAGTGAGGTCAGTGCTAGCACAGATACGCAGTATTTT.